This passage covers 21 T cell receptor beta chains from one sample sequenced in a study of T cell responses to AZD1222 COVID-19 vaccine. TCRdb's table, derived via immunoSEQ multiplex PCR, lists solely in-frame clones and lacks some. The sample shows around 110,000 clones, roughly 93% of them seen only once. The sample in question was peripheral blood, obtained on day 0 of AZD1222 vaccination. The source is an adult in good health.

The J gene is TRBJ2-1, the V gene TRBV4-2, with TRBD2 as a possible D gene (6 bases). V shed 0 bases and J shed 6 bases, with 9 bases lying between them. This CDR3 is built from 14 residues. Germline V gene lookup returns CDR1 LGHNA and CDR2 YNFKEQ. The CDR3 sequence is CASSQEVGSNEQFF. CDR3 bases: TGTGCCAGCAGCCAAGAAGTCGGGAGCAATGAGCAGTTCTTC.

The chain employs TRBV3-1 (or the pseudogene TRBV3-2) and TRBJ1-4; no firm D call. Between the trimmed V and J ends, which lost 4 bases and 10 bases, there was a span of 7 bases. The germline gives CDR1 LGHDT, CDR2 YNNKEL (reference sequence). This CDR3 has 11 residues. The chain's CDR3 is CASSPGGKLFF. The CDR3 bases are TGTGCCAGCAGCCCCGGCGGAAAACTGTTTTTT.

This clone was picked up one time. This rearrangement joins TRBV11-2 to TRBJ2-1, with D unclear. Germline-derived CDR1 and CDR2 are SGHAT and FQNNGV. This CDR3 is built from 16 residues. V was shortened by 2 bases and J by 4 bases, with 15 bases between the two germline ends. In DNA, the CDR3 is TGTGCCAGCAGCTTATGGAGATCGCCCCCTTACAATGAGCAGTTCTTC. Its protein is CASSLWRSPPYNEQFF.

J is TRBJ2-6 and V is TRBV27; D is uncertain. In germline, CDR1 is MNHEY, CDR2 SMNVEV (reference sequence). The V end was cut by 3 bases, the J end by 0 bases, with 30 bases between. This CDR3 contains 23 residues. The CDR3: CASSFGPYFDSWSLNSGANVLTF. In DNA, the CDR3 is TGTGCCAGCAGTTTTGGCCCCTATTTCGATTCCTGGAGTTTGAACTCTGGGGCCAACGTCCTGACTTTC.

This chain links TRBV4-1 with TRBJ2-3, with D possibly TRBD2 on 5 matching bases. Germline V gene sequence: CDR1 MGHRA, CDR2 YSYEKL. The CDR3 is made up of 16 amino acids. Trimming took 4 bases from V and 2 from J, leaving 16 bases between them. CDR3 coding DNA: TGCGCCAGCAGCCTAGTTCTCGGCGGGTTCACAGATACGCAGTATTTT. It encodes CASSLVLGGFTDTQYF.

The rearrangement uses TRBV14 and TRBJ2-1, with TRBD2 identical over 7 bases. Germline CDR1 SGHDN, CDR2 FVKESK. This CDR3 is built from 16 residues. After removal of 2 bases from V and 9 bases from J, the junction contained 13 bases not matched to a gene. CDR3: CASSQINGRPGGEQFF. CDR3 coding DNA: TGTGCCAGCAGCCAAATCAACGGGAGGCCCGGGGGTGAGCAGTTCTTC.

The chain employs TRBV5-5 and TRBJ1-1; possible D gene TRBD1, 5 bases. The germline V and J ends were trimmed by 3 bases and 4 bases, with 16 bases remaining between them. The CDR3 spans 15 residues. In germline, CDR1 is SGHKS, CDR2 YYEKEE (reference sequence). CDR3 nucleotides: TGTGCCAGCAGCTCGGGGGACGGATTCAGCACTGAAGCTTTCTTT. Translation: CASSSGDGFSTEAFF.

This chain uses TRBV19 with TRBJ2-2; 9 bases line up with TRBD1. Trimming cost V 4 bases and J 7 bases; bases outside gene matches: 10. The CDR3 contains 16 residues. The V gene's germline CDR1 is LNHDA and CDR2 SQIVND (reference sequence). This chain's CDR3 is CASSTGQGLLGGELFF. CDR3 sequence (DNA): TGTGCCAGTAGTACGGGACAGGGTCTTTTAGGCGGGGAGCTGTTTTTT. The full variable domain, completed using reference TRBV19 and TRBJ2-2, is DGGITQSPKYLFRKEGQNVTLSCEQNLNHDAMYWYRQDPGQGLRLIYYSQIVNDFQKGDIAEGYSVSREKKESFPLTVTSAQKNPTAFYLCASSTGQGLLGGELFFGEGSRLTVL.

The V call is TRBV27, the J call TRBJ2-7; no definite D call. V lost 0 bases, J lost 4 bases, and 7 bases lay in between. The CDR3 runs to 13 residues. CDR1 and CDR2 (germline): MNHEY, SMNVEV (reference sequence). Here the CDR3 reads CASSLSLGYEQYF. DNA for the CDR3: TGTGCCAGCAGTTTATCGTTAGGATACGAGCAGTACTTC.

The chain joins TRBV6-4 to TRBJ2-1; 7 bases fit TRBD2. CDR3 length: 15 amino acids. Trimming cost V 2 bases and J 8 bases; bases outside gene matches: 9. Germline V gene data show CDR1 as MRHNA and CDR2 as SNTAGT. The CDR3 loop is CASSDRMGGEYEQFF. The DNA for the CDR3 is TGTGCCAGCAGTGACCGAATGGGGGGGGAATATGAGCAGTTCTTC.

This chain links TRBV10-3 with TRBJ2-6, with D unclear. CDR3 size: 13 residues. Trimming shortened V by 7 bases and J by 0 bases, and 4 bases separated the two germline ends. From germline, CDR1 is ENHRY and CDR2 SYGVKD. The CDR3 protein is CAIKYSGANVLTF. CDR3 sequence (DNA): TGTGCCATCAAGTACTCTGGGGCCAACGTCCTGACTTTC.

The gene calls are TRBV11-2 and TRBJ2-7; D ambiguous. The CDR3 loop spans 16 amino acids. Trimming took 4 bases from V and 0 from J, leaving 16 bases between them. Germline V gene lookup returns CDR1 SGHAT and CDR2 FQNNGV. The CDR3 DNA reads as TGTGCCAGCAGCTCCAAAAATCTAGTACCCTCCTACGAGCAGTACTTC. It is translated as CASSSKNLVPSYEQYF.

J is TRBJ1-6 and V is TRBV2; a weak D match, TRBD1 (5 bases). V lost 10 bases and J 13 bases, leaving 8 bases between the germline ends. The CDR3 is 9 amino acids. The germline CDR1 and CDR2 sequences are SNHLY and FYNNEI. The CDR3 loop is CATGGPLHF. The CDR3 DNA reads TGTGCCACCGGGGGGCCCCTCCACTTT.

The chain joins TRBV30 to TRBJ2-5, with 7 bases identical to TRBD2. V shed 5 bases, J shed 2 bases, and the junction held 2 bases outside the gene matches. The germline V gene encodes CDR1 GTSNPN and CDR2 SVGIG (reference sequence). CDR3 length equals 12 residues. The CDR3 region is CAWAGVQETQYF. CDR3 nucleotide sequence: TGTGCCTGGGCGGGGGTACAAGAGACCCAGTACTTC.

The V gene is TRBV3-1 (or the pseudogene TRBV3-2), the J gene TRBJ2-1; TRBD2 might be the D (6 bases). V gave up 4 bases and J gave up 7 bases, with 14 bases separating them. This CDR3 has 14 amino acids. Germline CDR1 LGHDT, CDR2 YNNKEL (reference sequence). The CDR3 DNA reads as TGTGCCAGCAGCCGTTGGGGGGAGGCGAATGAGCAGTTCTTC. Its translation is CASSRWGEANEQFF.

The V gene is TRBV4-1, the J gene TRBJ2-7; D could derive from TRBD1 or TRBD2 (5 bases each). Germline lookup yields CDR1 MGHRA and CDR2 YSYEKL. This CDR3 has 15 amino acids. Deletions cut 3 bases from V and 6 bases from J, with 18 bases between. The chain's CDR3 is CASSHPVGVGGEQYF. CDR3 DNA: TGCGCCAGCAGCCACCCTGTCGGTGTTGGGGGCGAGCAGTACTTC.

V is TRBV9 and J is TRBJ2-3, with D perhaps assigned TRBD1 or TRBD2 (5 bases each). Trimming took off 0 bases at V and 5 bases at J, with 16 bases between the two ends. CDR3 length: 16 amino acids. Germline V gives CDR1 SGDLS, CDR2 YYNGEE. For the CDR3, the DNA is TGTGCCAGCAGCGTAGGAAGGGGAGCTCAGTTAGATACGCAGTATTTT. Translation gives CASSVGRGAQLDTQYF.

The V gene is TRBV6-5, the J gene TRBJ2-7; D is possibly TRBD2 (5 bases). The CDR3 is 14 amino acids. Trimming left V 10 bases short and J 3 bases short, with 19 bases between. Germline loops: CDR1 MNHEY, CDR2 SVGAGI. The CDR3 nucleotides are TGTGCCACCTGGGAGTTCAGCGCCGACTACGAGCAGTACTTC. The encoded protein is CATWEFSADYEQYF.

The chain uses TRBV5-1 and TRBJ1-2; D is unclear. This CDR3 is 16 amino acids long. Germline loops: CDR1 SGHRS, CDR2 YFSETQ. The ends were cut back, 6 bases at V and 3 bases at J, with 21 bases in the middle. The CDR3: CASKYLVDEPDYGYTF. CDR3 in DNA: TGCGCCAGCAAATACCTGGTGGACGAACCTGACTATGGCTACACCTTC.

The CDR3 bases are TGTGCCAGCAGCACGCCGGGACAGGGAGACTATGGCTACACCTTC. It is translated as CASSTPGQGDYGYTF. The chain recombines TRBV5-4 with TRBJ1-2, with TRBD1 matching 9 bases. This CDR3 is 15 amino acids long. The ends lost 4 bases at V and 3 bases at J; junction bases unmatched: 7. Germline V gene sequence: CDR1 SGHNT, CDR2 YYREEE (reference sequence).

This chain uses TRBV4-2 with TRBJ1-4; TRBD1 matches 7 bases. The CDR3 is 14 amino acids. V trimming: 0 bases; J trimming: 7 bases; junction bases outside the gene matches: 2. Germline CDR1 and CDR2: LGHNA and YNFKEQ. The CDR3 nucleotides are TGTGCCAGCAGCCAAGAAACAGGGGTTGAAAAACTGTTTTTT. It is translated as CASSQETGVEKLFF.